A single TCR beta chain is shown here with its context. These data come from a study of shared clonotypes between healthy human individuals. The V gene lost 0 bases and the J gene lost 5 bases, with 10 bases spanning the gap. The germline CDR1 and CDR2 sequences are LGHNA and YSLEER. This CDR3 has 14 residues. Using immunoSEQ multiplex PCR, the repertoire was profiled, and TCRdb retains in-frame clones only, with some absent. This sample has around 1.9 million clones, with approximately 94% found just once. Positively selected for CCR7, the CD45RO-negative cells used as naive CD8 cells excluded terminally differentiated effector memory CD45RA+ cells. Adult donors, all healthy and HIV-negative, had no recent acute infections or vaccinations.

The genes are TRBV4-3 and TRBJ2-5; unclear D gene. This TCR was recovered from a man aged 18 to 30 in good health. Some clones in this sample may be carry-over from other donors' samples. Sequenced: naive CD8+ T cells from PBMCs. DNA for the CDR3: TGCGCCAGCAGCCAAGATCGGGTACGGGAGACCCAGTACTTC. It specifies CASSQDRVRETQYF.